The 3 T cell receptor beta chains presented below share a single source sample, sequenced in a study of OX40 agonist ivuxolimab in advanced cancers. Profiling relied on immunoSEQ multiplex PCR, and the TCRdb table lists in-frame clones only, not all of them. The sample carries roughly 64,000 clones, about four fifths recorded once. Sequenced here: CD4+ or CD8+ T cells sorted from blood, sampled in a trial of the OX40 agonist ivuxolimab. All receptors come from an adult with an advanced solid tumor such as melanoma, head and neck, liver or kidney cancer.

The CDR3 DNA reads as TGTGCCACCAGGTCAGGGTTGTTTCAAGATACGCAGTATTTT. It specifies CATRSGLFQDTQYF. The rearrangement joins TRBV15 to TRBJ2-3, with a tentative D call TRBD1 (5 bases). CDR1 and CDR2 from the germline V gene are LNHNV and YYDKDF (reference sequence). The CDR3 is made up of 14 amino acids. The V gene lost 6 bases and the J gene lost 5 bases, with 15 bases spanning the gap.

This rearrangement joins TRBV2 to TRBJ1-1; 7 positions match TRBD1. CDR3 size: 14 residues. The V gene's germline CDR1 is SNHLY and CDR2 FYNNEI. Unmatched junction bases numbered 9, after V lost 6 bases and J lost 5 bases. Written as DNA, the CDR3 is TGTGCCAGCAGGCGCCTTACAGGGGAAACTGAAGCTTTCTTT. Translation gives CASRRLTGETEAFF.

This clone came up a few times. The rearrangement uses TRBV5-4 and TRBJ1-2; unclear D gene. The CDR3 runs to 14 residues. Germline CDR1 is SGHNT and CDR2 is YYREEE (reference sequence). V was clipped by 2 bases and J by 4 bases, with 12 bases between them. CDR3 bases: TGTGCCAGCAGCTTACAGTTTGACTCCTATGGCTACACCTTC. As protein: CASSLQFDSYGYTF.